Here is one T cell receptor (beta chain) with its context. Its antigen remains unknown. This sample stems from a study of cytomegalovirus exposure and HLA in healthy donors. At the level of the study: Genetic ancestry analysis placed about 84% of the 398 donors that were genotyped in the Caucasian-associated cluster.

This CDR3 is 16 amino acids long. With 5 bases removed from V and 5 bases from J, the gap between germline ends came to 21 bases. The germline CDR1 and CDR2 sequences are SEHNR and FQNEAQ (reference sequence). A multiplex PCR was run with 60 Vbeta primers and 13 Jbeta primers. Using immunoSEQ multiplex PCR, the repertoire was profiled, and TCRdb retains in-frame clones only, with some absent. The table lists around 150,000 clones, around 74% of them singletons. Findings of the study overall: CMV serostatus alone was available as immune exposure information. Several of the most significant clusters appeared linked to common viral pathogens, based on a later analysis.

This sequence was found in a man younger than 30 in good health and CMV-seronegative. Sequencing used PBMCs. The J gene is TRBJ2-5, the V gene TRBV7-9, with TRBD1 as a possible D gene (6 bases). The CDR3 sequence is CASSVGTKPLGETQYF. CDR3 coding DNA: TGTGCCAGCAGCGTGGGGACAAAACCCCTCGGGGAGACCCAGTACTTC. Looking up the rest from reference TRBV7-9 and TRBJ2-5 gives the full variable domain: DTGVSQNPRHKITKRGQNVTFRCDPISEHNRLYWYRQTLGQGPEFLTYFQNEAQLEKSRLLSDRFSAERPKGSFSTLEIQRTEQGDSAMYLCASSVGTKPLGETQYFGPGTRLLVL.